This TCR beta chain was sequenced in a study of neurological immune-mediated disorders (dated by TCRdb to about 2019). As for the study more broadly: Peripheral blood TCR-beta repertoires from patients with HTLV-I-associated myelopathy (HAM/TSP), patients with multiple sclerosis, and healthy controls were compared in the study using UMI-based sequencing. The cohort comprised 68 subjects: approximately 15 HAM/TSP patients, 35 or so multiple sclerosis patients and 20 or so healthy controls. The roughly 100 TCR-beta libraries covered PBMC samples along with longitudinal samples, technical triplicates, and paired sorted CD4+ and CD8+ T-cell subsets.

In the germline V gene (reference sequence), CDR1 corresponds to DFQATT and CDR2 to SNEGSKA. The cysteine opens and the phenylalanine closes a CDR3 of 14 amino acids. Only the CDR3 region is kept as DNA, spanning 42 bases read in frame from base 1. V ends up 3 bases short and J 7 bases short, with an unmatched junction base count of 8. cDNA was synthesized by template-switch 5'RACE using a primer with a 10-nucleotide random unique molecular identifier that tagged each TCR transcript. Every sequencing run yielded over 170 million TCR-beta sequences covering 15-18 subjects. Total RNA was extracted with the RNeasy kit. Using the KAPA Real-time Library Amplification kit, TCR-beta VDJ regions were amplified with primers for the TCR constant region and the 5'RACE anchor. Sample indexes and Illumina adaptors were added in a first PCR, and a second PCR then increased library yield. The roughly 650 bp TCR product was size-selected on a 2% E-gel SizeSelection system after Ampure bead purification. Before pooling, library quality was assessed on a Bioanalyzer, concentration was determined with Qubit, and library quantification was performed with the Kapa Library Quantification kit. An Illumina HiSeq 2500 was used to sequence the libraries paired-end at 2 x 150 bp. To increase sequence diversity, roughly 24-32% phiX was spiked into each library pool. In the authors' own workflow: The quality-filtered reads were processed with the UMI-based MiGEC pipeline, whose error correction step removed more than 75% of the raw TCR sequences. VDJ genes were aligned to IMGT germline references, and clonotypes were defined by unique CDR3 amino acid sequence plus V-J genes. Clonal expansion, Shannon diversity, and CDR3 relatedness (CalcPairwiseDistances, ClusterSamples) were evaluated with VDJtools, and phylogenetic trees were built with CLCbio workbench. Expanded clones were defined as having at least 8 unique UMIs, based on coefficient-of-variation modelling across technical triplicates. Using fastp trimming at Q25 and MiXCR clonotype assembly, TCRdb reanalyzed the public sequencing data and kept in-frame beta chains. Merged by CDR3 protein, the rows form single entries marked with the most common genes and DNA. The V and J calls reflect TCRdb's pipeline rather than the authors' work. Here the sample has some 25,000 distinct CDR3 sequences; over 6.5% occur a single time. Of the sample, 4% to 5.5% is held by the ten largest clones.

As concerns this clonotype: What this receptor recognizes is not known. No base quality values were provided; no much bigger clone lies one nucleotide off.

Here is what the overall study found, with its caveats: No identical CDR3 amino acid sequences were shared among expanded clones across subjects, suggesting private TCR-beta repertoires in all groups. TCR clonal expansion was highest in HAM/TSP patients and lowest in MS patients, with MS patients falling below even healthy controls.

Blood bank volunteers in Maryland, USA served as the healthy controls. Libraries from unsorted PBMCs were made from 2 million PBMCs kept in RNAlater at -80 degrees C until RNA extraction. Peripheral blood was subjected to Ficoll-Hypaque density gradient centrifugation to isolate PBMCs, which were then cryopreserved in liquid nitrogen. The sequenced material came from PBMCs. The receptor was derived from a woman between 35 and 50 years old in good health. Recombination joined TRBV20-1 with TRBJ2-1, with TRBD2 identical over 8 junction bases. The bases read TGCAGTGCTAGGACGGAGCGGGAGATAAATGAGCAGTTCTTC. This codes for CSARTEREINEQFF.